The 21 T cell receptor beta chains listed next were all sequenced from one sample in a study of a mutant IDH1 vaccine in newly diagnosed glioma. Time point meaning: week 5, during vaccination. The vaccine gave 300 ug of a 20-mer mutant IDH1 peptide subcutaneously per dose. These receptors' antigens are unknown. Libraries were prepared by immunoSEQ multiplex PCR; TCRdb keeps only in-frame clonotypes and omits some of them. The repertoire holds 23,000 or so clones, with about 77% as singletons. The source material was PBMCs, sampled from a glioma patient whose treatment included an IDH1 peptide vaccine. The receptors originated from a man between 40 and 49 years old with glioma.

The rearrangement uses TRBV27 and TRBJ1-1; D is undetermined. V was cut by 4 bases and J by 0 bases, with 15 bases left in between. There are 16 residues in the CDR3. The germline gives CDR1 MNHEY, CDR2 SMNVEV (reference sequence). The CDR3 reads CASSSHPQEMNTEAFF. The CDR3, as DNA: TGTGCCAGCAGTTCACACCCCCAGGAGATGAACACTGAAGCTTTCTTT.

V and J are TRBV20-1 and TRBJ1-2; D is undetermined. This CDR3 comprises 11 residues. Trimming removed 3 bases at V and 2 bases at J, with 4 bases between. Germline CDR1 DFQATT, CDR2 SNEGSKA (reference sequence). The CDR3 is CSASVNYGYTF. CDR3 in DNA: TGCAGTGCTAGTGTCAACTATGGCTACACCTTC.

This chain uses TRBV7-6 with TRBJ2-1; TRBD1 matches 8 bases. The CDR3 is made up of 14 amino acids. Germline CDR1 reads SGHVS; CDR2 reads FNYEAQ. Germline trimming cut 7 bases from V and 9 bases from J; bases unmatched to any gene: 11. CDR3 sequence (DNA): TGTGCCAGCACCGTTCAGGGGGCGCATCCTGAGCAGTTCTTC. Translating gives CASTVQGAHPEQFF.

This clone was observed a single time. The chain combines TRBV27 with TRBJ2-7; D gene unclear. CDR1 and CDR2 (germline): MNHEY, SMNVEV (reference sequence). CDR3 length: 17 amino acids. With 0 bases removed from V and 0 bases from J, the gap between germline ends came to 15 bases. The CDR3 spells CASSLSAARLSSYEQYF. Written as DNA, the CDR3 is TGTGCCAGCAGTTTATCTGCGGCCCGGTTAAGCTCCTACGAGCAGTACTTC.

This chain links TRBV7-6 with TRBJ2-1; TRBD2 agrees at 15 bases. Germline lookup yields CDR1 SGHVS and CDR2 FNYEAQ. The CDR3 has 15 residues. J lost 9 bases, V lost 5 bases, and 5 bases had no gene match. The CDR3 is CASSGGLAGGTEQFF. CDR3 bases: TGTGCCAGCAGCGGGGGACTAGCGGGAGGCACTGAGCAGTTCTTC. The full variable domain, its missing parts supplied by reference TRBV7-6 and TRBJ2-1, is GAGVSQSPRYKVTKRGQDVALRCDPISGHVSLYWYRQALGQGPEFLTYFNYEAQQDKSGLPNDRFSAERPEGSISTLTIQRTEQRDSAMYRCASSGGLAGGTEQFFGPGTRLTVL.

V and J are TRBV6-1 and TRBJ1-5, with a possible D match to TRBD1 (5 bases). This CDR3 is built from 15 residues. V gave up 2 bases and J gave up 6 bases, with 14 bases separating them. CDR1 is MNHNS and CDR2 is SASEGT in the germline V gene. CDR3 amino acids: CASSESTAEGQPQHF. CDR3 coding DNA: TGTGCCAGCAGTGAATCGACAGCCGAGGGTCAGCCCCAGCATTTT.

This clone is medium-sized. This chain joins TRBV7-2 and TRBJ1-4; no clear D gene. Germline values: CDR1 SGHTA, CDR2 FQGNSA. This CDR3 comprises 15 residues. Between the trimmed V and J ends, which lost 1 base and 0 bases, there was a span of 6 bases. The CDR3 region is CASSLGAATNEKLFF. The CDR3 nucleotides read TGTGCCAGCAGCTTAGGGGCGGCAACTAATGAAAAACTGTTTTTT.

DNA for the CDR3: TGTGCCGGGGTCGGGACGCCAGGGACTGAAGCTTTCTTT. Translated, it gives CAGVGTPGTEAFF. This chain links TRBV7-8 with TRBJ1-1, with D maybe TRBD1 (5 bases). V lost 11 bases and J 5 bases, leaving 18 bases between the germline ends. The CDR3 loop spans 13 amino acids. Germline V CDR1 and CDR2: SGHVS, FQNEAQ.

This chain links TRBV7-9 with TRBJ1-2; no firm D call. The CDR3 is made up of 14 amino acids. With 1 base removed from V and 3 bases from J, the gap between germline ends came to 9 bases. Germline-derived CDR1 and CDR2 are SEHNR and FQNEAQ (reference sequence). The CDR3 loop is CASSLEGGHYGYTF. The CDR3 DNA is TGTGCCAGCAGCTTAGAAGGCGGCCACTATGGCTACACCTTC. The full variable domain, rest sourced from reference TRBV7-9 and TRBJ1-2, is DTGVSQNPRHKITKRGQNVTFRCDPISEHNRLYWYRQTLGQGPEFLTYFQNEAQLEKSRLLSDRFSAERPKGSFSTLEIQRTEQGDSAMYLCASSLEGGHYGYTFGSGTRLTVV.

The chain is built from TRBV13 and TRBJ1-1; the match to TRBD1 covers 10 bases. The CDR3 has 15 residues. The V gene's germline CDR1 is PRHDT and CDR2 FYEKMQ (reference sequence). The V segment lost 4 bases and the J segment 4 bases; nucleotides outside the gene matches: 6. The CDR3 loop is CASSCTGTGVTEAFF. The CDR3 DNA sequence: TGTGCCAGCAGCTGTACCGGGACAGGGGTCACTGAAGCTTTCTTT.

J is TRBJ2-3 and V is TRBV11-3; tentatively, D is TRBD2 (6 bases). The V and J ends lost 1 base and 6 bases respectively, with 11 bases between them. The CDR3 has 14 amino acids. Germline V lookup: CDR1 SGHNT, CDR2 YENEEA. CDR3 nucleotides: TGTGCCAGCAGCTTAGGTCTAGCGTCGGATACGCAGTATTTT. Protein product: CASSLGLASDTQYF.

CDR3 in DNA: TGCAGCGTTGCGAGAGTTCGAGACAGGGGGGCGAATGAGCAGTTCTTC. Protein sequence: CSVARVRDRGANEQFF. The chain recombines TRBV29-1 with TRBJ2-1, with 9 nucleotides matching TRBD1. This CDR3 region has 16 residues. V trimming: 4 bases; J trimming: 7 bases; junction bases outside the gene matches: 14. Germline loops: CDR1 SQVTM, CDR2 ANQGSEA.

The chain links TRBV2 to TRBJ1-1; weak D call: TRBD1 (5 bases). This CDR3 has 14 residues. V was clipped by 1 base and J by 5 bases, with 11 bases between them. Per germline, CDR1 SNHLY and CDR2 FYNNEI. The CDR3 region is CASSEVGGWTEAFF. The CDR3 coding sequence is TGTGCCAGCAGTGAAGTGGGGGGTTGGACTGAAGCTTTCTTT.

The chain carries TRBV19 and TRBJ1-5, with D maybe TRBD1 (5 bases). CDR3 size: 15 residues. Germline CDR1 and CDR2: LNHDA and SQIVND (reference sequence). The V gene lost 7 bases and the J gene lost 5 bases, with 18 bases spanning the gap. The CDR3 region has the DNA TGTGCCAGTAATAACCAGGGCTTTAGGGATCAGCCCCAGCATTTT. It specifies CASNNQGFRDQPQHF. The variable domain in full, completed from reference TRBV19 and TRBJ1-5, reads DGGITQSPKYLFRKEGQNVTLSCEQNLNHDAMYWYRQDPGQGLRLIYYSQIVNDFQKGDIAEGYSVSREKKESFPLTVTSAQKNPTAFYLCASNNQGFRDQPQHFGDGTRLSIL.

This clone has more than one count but fewer than ten. This rearrangement joins TRBV29-1 to TRBJ1-1; possibly TRBD1 for D (6 bases). This CDR3 has 15 residues. Trimming stripped 4 bases from V and 0 bases from J, with 15 bases between. Germline V gene lookup returns CDR1 SQVTM and CDR2 ANQGSEA. The CDR3 DNA sequence: TGCAGCGTTGGGAGTCCGACAGGTATGAACACTGAAGCTTTCTTT. Protein product: CSVGSPTGMNTEAFF.

The chain uses TRBV21-1 and TRBJ2-7; TRBD1, as called in the table, went unchecked against the DNA. TRBV21-1 is tagged as a pseudogene. CDR3 size: 18 residues. This chain's CDR3 is CASSKVSYRQGGSYEQYF. The CDR3 bases are TGTGCCAGCAGCAAAGTCAGTTACAGACAGGGAGGTTCATACGAGCAGTACTTC.

This rearrangement joins TRBV30 to TRBJ2-1; 8 nucleotides line up with TRBD2. V was pared by 2 bases and J by 9 bases, with 12 bases of the junction left unmatched. CDR1 and CDR2 (germline): GTSNPN, SVGIG (reference sequence). This CDR3 comprises 15 residues. The CDR3 DNA is TGTGCCTGGAGTTATGGGGCGGGAGGTAAGCGTGAGCAGTTCTTC. Its protein product is CAWSYGAGGKREQFF.

This chain joins TRBV6-6 and TRBJ1-4, with 12 bases matching TRBD1. V lost 6 bases and J lost 8; bases outside the gene matches: 4. CDR1 and CDR2 from the germline V gene are MNHNY and SVGAGI (reference sequence). This CDR3 is 14 amino acids long. DNA of the CDR3: TGTGCCAGCAGCCCCGGGACAGGGGGCGAAAAACTGTTTTTT. Amino acids: CASSPGTGGEKLFF.

The chain joins TRBV7-9 to TRBJ1-3, with TRBD1 identical over 8 bases. The CDR3 loop spans 16 amino acids. In germline, CDR1 is SEHNR, CDR2 FQNEAQ (reference sequence). V shed 5 bases, J shed 4 bases, and the junction held 10 bases outside the gene matches. This CDR3 is CASSVLDRAVGNTIYF. DNA for the CDR3: TGTGCCAGCAGCGTACTGGACAGGGCCGTCGGAAACACCATATATTTT.

The chain joins TRBV5-4 to TRBJ1-2; a weak D match, TRBD1 (5 bases). V was cut by 6 bases and J by 5 bases, with 26 bases left in between. The CDR3 runs to 17 residues. CDR1 is SGHNT and CDR2 is YYREEE in the germline V gene (reference sequence). The CDR3 DNA sequence: TGTGCCAGCACTCTTTCGCTTCTGGGGACCGGATCTTATGGCTACACCTTC. Its protein product is CASTLSLLGTGSYGYTF. The full variable domain, rest sourced from reference TRBV5-4 and TRBJ1-2, is ETGVTQSPTHLIKTRGQQVTLRCSSQSGHNTVSWYQQALGQGPQFIFQYYREEENGRGNFPPRFSGLQFPNYSSELNVNALELDDSALYLCASTLSLLGTGSYGYTFGSGTRLTVV.

The chain employs TRBV5-1 and TRBJ1-3, with a tentative D call TRBD1 (5 bases). CDR1 and CDR2 (germline): SGHRS, YFSETQ. This CDR3 is 16 amino acids long. The ends were cut back, 4 bases at V and 1 base at J, with 15 bases in the middle. CDR3 in amino acids: CASSGYGGSSGNTIYF. The CDR3 region has the DNA TGCGCCAGCAGCGGTTATGGGGGGTCATCTGGAAACACCATATATTTT.